The 25 T cell receptor beta chains given below trace back to one sample, sequenced in a study of identical twins. TCRdb re-analysed the 5' RACE reads in MiXCR, keeping a single row per CDR3 protein. The top ten hold around 1.6% of the sample, which has nearly 650,000 distinct CDR3 sequences, about 7% seen once. These records were also assigned to another study, of yellow fever vaccine responses in identical twins.

Specimen: PBMCs. The source is a woman under 30 in good health.

This chain joins TRBV2 and TRBJ2-3, with 10 bases lining up with TRBD1. Germline lookup yields CDR1 SNHLY and CDR2 FYNNEI. The CDR3 length is 15 residues. Unmatched junction bases numbered 9, after V lost 8 bases and J lost 4 bases. The CDR3: CASSRGQGFPDTQYF. DNA of the CDR3: TGTGCCAGCTCCCGGGGACAGGGGTTCCCAGATACGCAGTATTTT. The variable domain in full, completed from reference TRBV2 and TRBJ2-3, reads EPEVTQTPSHQVTQMGQEVILRCVPISNHLYFYWYRQILGQKVEFLVSFYNNEISEKSEIFDDQFSVERPDGSNFTLKIRSTKLEDSAMYFCASSRGQGFPDTQYFGPGTRLTVL.

This clonotype has a handful of counts. V gene TRBV6-5 combines with J gene TRBJ2-7; a weak D match, TRBD1 (6 bases). The CDR3 is 16 amino acids. CDR1 and CDR2 from the germline V gene are MNHEY and SVGAGI. Trimming took off 3 bases at V and 0 bases at J, with 15 bases between the two ends. Written as DNA, the CDR3 is TGTGCCAGCAGTTATTCGTTGGCAGGGGCCTCCTACGAGCAGTACTTC. It codes for CASSYSLAGASYEQYF.

The V call is TRBV5-5, the J call TRBJ2-7; 8 nucleotides line up with TRBD1. The germline gives CDR1 SGHKS, CDR2 YYEKEE (reference sequence). This CDR3 is built from 13 residues. V shed 3 bases and J 2 bases; nucleotides not matched to a gene: 1. The CDR3: CASSWTGTYEQYF. CDR3 nucleotides: TGTGCCAGCAGCTGGACAGGGACCTACGAGCAGTACTTC.

This clonotype was detected a few times. CDR3 nucleotides: TGCGCCAGCAGCTTGGGCGGCCAGGCCTCGATTAATTCACCCCTCCACTTT. It specifies CASSLGGQASINSPLHF. The V call is TRBV5-1, the J call TRBJ1-6; D uncertain. This CDR3 spans 17 amino acids. V was cut by 0 bases and J by 6 bases, with 16 bases left in between. Germline assignment: CDR1 SGHRS and CDR2 YFSETQ. The full variable domain, in which reference TRBV5-1 and TRBJ1-6 provide the parts outside the CDR3, is KAGVTQTPRYLIKTRGQQVTLSCSPISGHRSVSWYQQTPGQGLQFLFEYFSETQRNKGNFPGRFSGRQFSNSRSEMNVSTLELGDSALYLCASSLGGQASINSPLHFGNGTRLTVT.

This clonotype came up a few times. V is TRBV12-3 or TRBV12-4 and J is TRBJ2-2; either TRBD1 or TRBD2 may supply D (5 bases each). V lost 3 bases to trimming and J lost 4 bases, with 15 bases between them. There are 16 residues in the CDR3. CDR3 coding DNA: TGTGCCAGCAGTTTCGCGTTAGTGGGACCCACCGGGGAGCTGTTTTTT. It yields the protein CASSFALVGPTGELFF.

This clonotype was counted ten times or more. The chain employs TRBV6-1 and TRBJ1-1; 8 positions agree with TRBD1. Germline CDR1 is MNHNS and CDR2 is SASEGT. The CDR3 loop spans 16 amino acids. Trimming at V came to 6 bases and at J to 4 bases, leaving 13 bases not matched to a gene. DNA for the CDR3: TGTGCCAGCAGAAGAACCGGACAGGGTGGTAGCACTGAAGCTTTCTTT. Protein sequence: CASRRTGQGGSTEAFF.

This clonotype was detected a few times. The V and J genes are TRBV2 and TRBJ2-7; 9 bases align to TRBD1. In germline, CDR1 is SNHLY, CDR2 FYNNEI. The CDR3 is 17 amino acids. Unmatched junction bases numbered 9, after V lost 3 bases and J lost 0 bases. CDR3 protein: CASSEKYGQGSSYEQYV. CDR3 sequence (DNA): TGTGCCAGCAGTGAGAAGTACGGACAGGGGAGCTCCTACGAGCAGTACGTC.

This clonotype was recorded at least ten times. The V call is TRBV12-3 or TRBV12-4, the J call TRBJ2-1; no firm D call. CDR3 length: 13 amino acids. V dropped 3 bases and J dropped 9 bases, with 12 bases sitting between them. The CDR3 DNA is TGTGCCAGCAGTTTGGGAAACTTGGGTGAGCAGTTCTTC. Amino acids: CASSLGNLGEQFF.

This clonotype appeared a few times. The J gene is TRBJ2-3, the V gene TRBV29-1; TRBD2 matches 7 bases. The CDR3 contains 13 residues. The germline V gene encodes CDR1 SQVTM and CDR2 ANQGSEA. In DNA, the CDR3 is TGCACCTCCGCCCCCGGGGAGGGTGATACGCAGTATTTT. This sequence encodes CTSAPGEGDTQYF.

This clonotype showed up many times. V gene TRBV28 combines with J gene TRBJ1-1; unclear D gene. CDR1 is MDHEN and CDR2 is SYDVKM in the germline V gene. V dropped 6 bases and J dropped 1 base, with 9 bases sitting between them. The CDR3 spans 13 residues. The CDR3 sequence: CASRPTPNTEAFF. The CDR3 coding sequence is TGTGCCAGCAGACCAACTCCGAACACTGAAGCTTTCTTT.

Many counts were recorded for this clonotype. The CDR3 DNA sequence: TGCAGCGCCAAGACAGCAACAAACACCGGGGAGCTGTTTTTT. This codes for CSAKTATNTGELFF. The chain joins TRBV29-1 to TRBJ2-2; perhaps TRBD1 as D (5 bases). The CDR3 extends over 14 amino acids. V was shortened by 7 bases and J by 2 bases, with 14 bases between the two germline ends. CDR1 is SQVTM and CDR2 is ANQGSEA in the germline V gene.

This clonotype was observed at least ten times. The genes are TRBV7-9 and TRBJ2-3; 9 bases are a match to TRBD2. Germline V lookup: CDR1 SEHNR, CDR2 FQNEAQ (reference sequence). The CDR3 has 17 amino acids. After removal of 5 bases from V and 2 bases from J, the junction contained 11 bases not matched to a gene. This CDR3 is CASSPPGLALITDTQYF. CDR3 bases: TGTGCCAGCAGCCCTCCGGGACTAGCCCTAATCACAGATACGCAGTATTTT. Together with reference TRBV7-9 and TRBJ2-3, the CDR3 gives the full variable domain: DTGVSQNPRHKITKRGQNVTFRCDPISEHNRLYWYRQTLGQGPEFLTYFQNEAQLEKSRLLSDRFSAERPKGSFSTLEIQRTEQGDSAMYLCASSPPGLALITDTQYFGPGTRLTVL.

This clonotype was counted a few times. This chain uses TRBV20-1 with TRBJ2-7, with 9 nucleotides matching TRBD2. V was pared by 0 bases and J by 7 bases, with 13 bases of the junction left unmatched. Germline V gene lookup returns CDR1 DFQATT and CDR2 SNEGSKA (reference sequence). There are 16 residues in the CDR3. The CDR3 DNA reads as TGCAGTGCTAGAGAGGCGGTAGCGGGGGTCGCAAGTGAGCAGTACGTC. This translates into CSAREAVAGVASEQYV.

This clonotype turned up a few times. The V and J genes are TRBV5-1 and TRBJ2-7; unclear D gene. Trimming pared 4 bases from V and 5 bases from J, leaving 16 bases between. This CDR3 contains 14 residues. Germline V lookup: CDR1 SGHRS, CDR2 YFSETQ. The CDR3 DNA is TGCGCCAGCAGCCCAGAATCACGACTGGACGAGCAGTACTTC. Its translation: CASSPESRLDEQYF.

The sample holds many counts of this clonotype. The genes are TRBV29-1 and TRBJ1-2; a weak D match, TRBD1 (5 bases). Trimming shortened V by 4 bases and J by 4 bases, and 13 bases separated the two germline ends. The CDR3 is 13 amino acids. Germline V gives CDR1 SQVTM, CDR2 ANQGSEA. The CDR3 DNA reads TGCAGCGTTGGAAGGAAGGGGACCTATGGCTACACCTTC. Its protein is CSVGRKGTYGYTF.

The V call is TRBV18, the J call TRBJ2-1, with D possibly TRBD2 on 6 matching bases. Germline CDR1 is KGHSH and CDR2 is LQKENI. The ends were cut back, 4 bases at V and 3 bases at J, with 19 bases in the middle. This CDR3 comprises 17 residues. As DNA, the CDR3 is TGTGCCAGCTCACGCAGCTTCGGCGGGGCGCGCTACAATGAGCAGTTCTTC. This gives the protein CASSRSFGGARYNEQFF.

Remarks on this clonotype: The germline gene is not matched at one end of the junction; a read error may be the cause. V usage is TRBV6-4 and J usage is TRBJ1-3; a possible D gene is TRBD1 (5 bases). The CDR3 contains 14 residues. Looked up from germline, CDR1 is MRHNA and CDR2 is SNTAGT. Here the CDR3 reads CASSLRVSGNTIHF. The CDR3 coding sequence is TGTGCCAGCAGTCTCAGGGTCTCTGGAAACACCATACATTTT.

In its sample, this clonotype was seen many times. The V gene is TRBV10-3, the J gene TRBJ2-3; weak D call: TRBD2 (6 bases). V shed 11 bases and J shed 3 bases, with 12 bases lying between them. The CDR3 is made up of 12 amino acids. From germline, CDR1 is ENHRY and CDR2 SYGVKD. CDR3 sequence (DNA): TGTGCCTCCGGGACTTCGACAGATACGCAGTATTTT. Amino acids: CASGTSTDTQYF.

In this sample, this clonotype turned up a few times. This chain connects TRBV12-3 or TRBV12-4 to TRBJ1-2; no reliable D call. Trimming left V 5 bases short and J 8 bases short, with 18 bases between. CDR3 size: 14 residues. The CDR3 loop reads CASSAALGIGGYTF. The CDR3 region has the DNA TGTGCCAGCAGTGCGGCGTTAGGGATTGGCGGCTACACCTTC.

The table lists this clonotype with many counts. The V gene is TRBV20-1, the J gene TRBJ2-1; 10 positions match TRBD2. J lost 3 bases, V lost 1 base, and 3 bases had no gene match. Germline lookup yields CDR1 DFQATT and CDR2 SNEGSKA (reference sequence). CDR3 length: 15 residues. The DNA for the CDR3 is TGCAGTGCTAGAGCCTCTAGCGGGAGCTACAATGAGCAGTTCTTC. It codes for CSARASSGSYNEQFF.

The chain is built from TRBV24-1 and TRBJ2-1, with D possibly called TRBD1 or TRBD2 (5 bases each). Per germline, CDR1 KGHDR and CDR2 SFDVKD. V shed 4 bases and J shed 6 bases, with 18 bases lying between them. This CDR3 is 16 amino acids long. CDR3 coding DNA: TGTGCCACCAGTGACCCGAGGGCAGGGTACCCCAATGAGCAGTTCTTC. This codes for CATSDPRAGYPNEQFF.

The chain combines TRBV28 with TRBJ1-1; D ambiguous. Germline CDR1 is MDHEN and CDR2 is SYDVKM. The CDR3 length is 11 residues. Trimming cost V 7 bases and J 4 bases, with 7 bases left between them. The CDR3, as DNA: TGTGCCAGCAAGGTCAGCACTGAAGCTTTCTTT. It specifies CASKVSTEAFF. The complete variable domain, with remaining parts taken from reference TRBV28 and TRBJ1-1, reads DVKVTQSSRYLVKRTGEKVFLECVQDMDHENMFWYRQDPGLGLRLIYFSYDVKMKEKGDIPEGYSVSREKKERFSLILESASTNQTSMYLCASKVSTEAFFGQGTRLTVV.

This sequence joins TRBV15 and TRBJ2-1; possible D gene TRBD2, 5 bases. Germline V lookup: CDR1 LNHNV, CDR2 YYDKDF (reference sequence). This CDR3 is 12 amino acids long. V lost 3 bases and J 9 bases, leaving 9 bases between the germline ends. The CDR3 DNA reads as TGTGCCACCAGCAGGGTCGGGGTTGAGCAGTTCTTC. Translating gives CATSRVGVEQFF.

This clonotype was counted ten times or more. The chain employs TRBV4-1 and TRBJ2-3, with D maybe TRBD1 (5 bases). The germline V gene has CDR1 MGHRA and CDR2 YSYEKL. Trimming took 1 base from V and 4 from J, leaving 9 bases between them. The CDR3 runs to 14 residues. The CDR3, as DNA: TGCGCCAGCAGCCAAGTCCAGGGCGCAGATACGCAGTATTTT. Amino acid sequence: CASSQVQGADTQYF.

V usage is TRBV6-1 and J usage is TRBJ1-2; 8 bases are a match to TRBD1. The V and J ends lost 7 bases and 2 bases, in that order; junction bases with no gene match: 9. The CDR3 runs to 15 residues. Germline CDR1 and CDR2: MNHNS and SASEGT. The chain's CDR3 is CASTNWDRRNYGYTF. The CDR3 region has the DNA TGTGCCAGCACCAACTGGGACAGGAGAAACTATGGCTACACCTTC.